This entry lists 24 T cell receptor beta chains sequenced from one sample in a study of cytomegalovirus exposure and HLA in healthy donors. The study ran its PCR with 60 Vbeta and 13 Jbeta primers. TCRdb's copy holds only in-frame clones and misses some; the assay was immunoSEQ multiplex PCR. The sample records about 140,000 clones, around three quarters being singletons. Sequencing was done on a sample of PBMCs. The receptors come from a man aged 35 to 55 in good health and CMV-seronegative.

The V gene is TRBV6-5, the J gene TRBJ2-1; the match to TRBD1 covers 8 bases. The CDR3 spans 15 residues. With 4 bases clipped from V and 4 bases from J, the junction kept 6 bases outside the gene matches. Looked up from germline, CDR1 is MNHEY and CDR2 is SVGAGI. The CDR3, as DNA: TGTGCCAGCAGTTTAACAGGGGGTAGTTACAATGAGCAGTTCTTC. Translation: CASSLTGGSYNEQFF.

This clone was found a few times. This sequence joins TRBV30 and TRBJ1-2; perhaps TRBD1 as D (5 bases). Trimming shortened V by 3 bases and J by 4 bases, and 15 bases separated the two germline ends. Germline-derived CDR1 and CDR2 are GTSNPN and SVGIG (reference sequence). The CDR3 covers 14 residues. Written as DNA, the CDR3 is TGTGCCTGGAGCCCCGACAGAGTTGCCTATGGCTACACCTTC. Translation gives CAWSPDRVAYGYTF. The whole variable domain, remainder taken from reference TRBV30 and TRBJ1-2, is SQTIHQWPATLVQPVGSPLSLECTVEGTSNPNLYWYRQAAGRGLQLLFYSVGIGQISSEVPQNLSASRPQDRQFILSSKKLLLSDSGFYLCAWSPDRVAYGYTFGSGTRLTVV.

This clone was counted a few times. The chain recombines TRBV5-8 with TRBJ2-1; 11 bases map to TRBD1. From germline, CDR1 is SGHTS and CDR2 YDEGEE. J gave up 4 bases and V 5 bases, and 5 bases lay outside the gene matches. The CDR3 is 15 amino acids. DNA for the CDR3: TGTGCCAGCAGTTTCGGACAGGGGGCTTACAATGAGCAGTTCTTC. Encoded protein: CASSFGQGAYNEQFF.

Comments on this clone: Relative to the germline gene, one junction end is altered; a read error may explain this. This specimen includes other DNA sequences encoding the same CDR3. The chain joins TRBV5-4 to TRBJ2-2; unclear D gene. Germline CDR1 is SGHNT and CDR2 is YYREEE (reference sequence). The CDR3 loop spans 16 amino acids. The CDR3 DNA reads TGTGCCAGCAGCCTCCTCGGAGTAACGAACACCGGAGAGCTGTTTTTT. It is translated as CASSLLGVTNTGELFF.

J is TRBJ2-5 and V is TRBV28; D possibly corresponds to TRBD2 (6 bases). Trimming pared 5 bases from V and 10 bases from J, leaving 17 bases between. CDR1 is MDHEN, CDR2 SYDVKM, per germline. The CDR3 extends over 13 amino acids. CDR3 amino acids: CASSGGFYGDQYF. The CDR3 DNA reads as TGTGCCAGCAGTGGGGGGTTTTATGGGGACCAGTACTTC.

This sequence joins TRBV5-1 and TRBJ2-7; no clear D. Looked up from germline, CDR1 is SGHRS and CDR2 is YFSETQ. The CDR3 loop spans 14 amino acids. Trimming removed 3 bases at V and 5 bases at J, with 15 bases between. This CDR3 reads CASSWPSESNEQYF. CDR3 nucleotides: TGCGCCAGCAGCTGGCCCAGCGAGAGTAACGAGCAGTACTTC.

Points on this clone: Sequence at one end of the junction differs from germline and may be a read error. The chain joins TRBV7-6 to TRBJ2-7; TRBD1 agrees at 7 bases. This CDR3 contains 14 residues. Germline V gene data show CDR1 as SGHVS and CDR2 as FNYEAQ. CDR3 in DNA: TGTGCCAGCAGCTTAGATTCCGACAGGGAGTGGCAGGACTTC. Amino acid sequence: CASSLDSDREWQDF.

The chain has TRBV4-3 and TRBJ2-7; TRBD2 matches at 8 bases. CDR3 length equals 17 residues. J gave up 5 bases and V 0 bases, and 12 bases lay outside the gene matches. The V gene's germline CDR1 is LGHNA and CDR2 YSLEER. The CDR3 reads CASSQDRGGAGEDEQYF. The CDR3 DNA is TGCGCCAGCAGCCAAGACCGGGGGGGTGCAGGGGAGGACGAGCAGTACTTC.

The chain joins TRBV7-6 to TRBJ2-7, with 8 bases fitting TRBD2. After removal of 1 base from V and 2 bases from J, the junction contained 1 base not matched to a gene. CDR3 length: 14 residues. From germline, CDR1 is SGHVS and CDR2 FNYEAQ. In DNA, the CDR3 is TGTGCCAGCAGCTTAGGGACTAGCACCTACGAGCAGTACTTC. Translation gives CASSLGTSTYEQYF.

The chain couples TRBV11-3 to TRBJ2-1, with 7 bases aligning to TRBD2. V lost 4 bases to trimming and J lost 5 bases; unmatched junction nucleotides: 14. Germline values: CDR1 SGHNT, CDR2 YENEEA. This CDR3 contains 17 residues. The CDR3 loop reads CASSYGEGRARHNEQFF. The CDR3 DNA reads TGTGCCAGCAGCTACGGGGAGGGACGGGCCAGGCACAATGAGCAGTTCTTC.

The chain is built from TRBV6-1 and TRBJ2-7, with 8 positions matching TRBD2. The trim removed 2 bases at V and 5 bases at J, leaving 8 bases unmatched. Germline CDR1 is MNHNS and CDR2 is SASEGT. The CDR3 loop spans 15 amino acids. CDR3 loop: CASSESAGVSHEQYF. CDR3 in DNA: TGTGCCAGCAGTGAATCAGCGGGAGTTTCCCACGAGCAGTACTTC.

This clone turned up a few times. CDR3 in DNA: TGCGCCAGCAGCTTGGCTCCTACAGAGAACACCGGGGAGCTGTTTTTT. This translates into CASSLAPTENTGELFF. The chain links TRBV5-1 to TRBJ2-2; D gene ambiguous. Between the trimmed V and J ends, which lost 0 bases and 1 base, there was a span of 10 bases. The CDR3 sequence is 16 residues long. Germline V gene data show CDR1 as SGHRS and CDR2 as YFSETQ.

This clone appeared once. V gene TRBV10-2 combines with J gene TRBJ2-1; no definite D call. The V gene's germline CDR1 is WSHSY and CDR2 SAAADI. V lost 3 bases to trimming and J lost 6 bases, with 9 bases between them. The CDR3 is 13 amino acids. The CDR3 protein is CASSDSSPNEQFF. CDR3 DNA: TGCGCCAGCAGTGATAGCTCTCCCAATGAGCAGTTCTTC.

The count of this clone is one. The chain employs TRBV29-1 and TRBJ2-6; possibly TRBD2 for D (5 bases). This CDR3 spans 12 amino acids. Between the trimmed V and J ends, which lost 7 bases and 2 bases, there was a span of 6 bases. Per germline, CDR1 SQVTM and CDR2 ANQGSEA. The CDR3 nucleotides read TGCAGCGCGACTACTGGGGCCAACGTCCTGACTTTC. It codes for CSATTGANVLTF.

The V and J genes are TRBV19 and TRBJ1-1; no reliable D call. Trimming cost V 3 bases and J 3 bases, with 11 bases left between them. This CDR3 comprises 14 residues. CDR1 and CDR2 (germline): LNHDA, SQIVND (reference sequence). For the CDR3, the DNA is TGTGCCAGTAGTATCGGGGAGGGCGACACTGAAGCTTTCTTT. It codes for CASSIGEGDTEAFF.

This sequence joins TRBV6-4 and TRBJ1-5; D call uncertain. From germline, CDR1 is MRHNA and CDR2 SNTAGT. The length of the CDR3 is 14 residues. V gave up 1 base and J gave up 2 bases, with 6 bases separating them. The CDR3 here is CASSDYGGNQPQHF. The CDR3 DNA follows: TGTGCCAGCAGTGACTACGGGGGCAATCAGCCCCAGCATTTT.

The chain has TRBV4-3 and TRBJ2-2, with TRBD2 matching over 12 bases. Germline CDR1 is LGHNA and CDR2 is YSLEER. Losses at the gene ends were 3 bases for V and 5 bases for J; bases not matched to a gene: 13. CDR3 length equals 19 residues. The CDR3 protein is CASSQGSSGGAFGTGELFF. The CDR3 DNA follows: TGCGCCAGCAGCCAGGGGTCTAGCGGGGGGGCCTTTGGGACCGGGGAGCTGTTTTTT.

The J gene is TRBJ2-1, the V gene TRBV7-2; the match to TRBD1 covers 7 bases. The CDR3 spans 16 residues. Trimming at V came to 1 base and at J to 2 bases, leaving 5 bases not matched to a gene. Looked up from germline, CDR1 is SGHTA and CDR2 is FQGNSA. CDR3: CASSLVSGGTYNEQFF. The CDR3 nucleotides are TGTGCCAGCAGCTTAGTTTCAGGGGGAACCTACAATGAGCAGTTCTTC.

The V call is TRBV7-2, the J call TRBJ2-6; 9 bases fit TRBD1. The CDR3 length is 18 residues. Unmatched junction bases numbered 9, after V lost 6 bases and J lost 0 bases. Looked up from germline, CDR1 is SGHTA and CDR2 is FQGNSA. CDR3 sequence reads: CASSSRDRGISGANVLTF. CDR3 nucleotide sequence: TGTGCCAGCAGTTCCCGAGACAGGGGGATCTCTGGGGCCAACGTCCTGACTTTC.

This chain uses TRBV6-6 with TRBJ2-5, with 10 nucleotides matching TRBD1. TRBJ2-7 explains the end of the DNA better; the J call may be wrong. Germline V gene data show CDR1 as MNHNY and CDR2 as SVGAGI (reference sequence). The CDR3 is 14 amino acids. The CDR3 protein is CASSYGDRGYEQYF. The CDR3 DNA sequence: TGTGCCAGCAGTTACGGGGACAGGGGCTACGAGCAGTACTTC.

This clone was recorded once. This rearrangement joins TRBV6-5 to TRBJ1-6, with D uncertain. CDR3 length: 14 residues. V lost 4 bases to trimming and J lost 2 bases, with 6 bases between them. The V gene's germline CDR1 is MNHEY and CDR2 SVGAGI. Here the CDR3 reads CASSSGTYNSPLHF. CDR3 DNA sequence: TGTGCCAGCAGTTCGGGAACCTATAATTCACCCCTCCACTTT.

CDR3 DNA sequence: TGTGCCAGCGAAGTGGCAGGGGGCAATGAGCAGTTCTTC. It specifies CASEVAGGNEQFF. The rearrangement joins TRBV6-5 to TRBJ2-1; 7 nucleotides match TRBD1. Germline trimming cut 8 bases from V and 6 bases from J; bases unmatched to any gene: 7. CDR3 length equals 13 residues. Germline V gene data show CDR1 as MNHEY and CDR2 as SVGAGI.

The CDR3 region has the DNA TGTGCCAGCAGCGCGGACAGGGGGAGAGGCACCGGGGAGCTGTTTTTT. It translates to CASSADRGRGTGELFF. The rearrangement uses TRBV7-9 and TRBJ2-2, with TRBD1 matching 10 bases. The germline gives CDR1 SEHNR, CDR2 FQNEAQ (reference sequence). The ends lost 5 bases at V and 4 bases at J; junction bases unmatched: 7. The CDR3 runs to 16 residues.

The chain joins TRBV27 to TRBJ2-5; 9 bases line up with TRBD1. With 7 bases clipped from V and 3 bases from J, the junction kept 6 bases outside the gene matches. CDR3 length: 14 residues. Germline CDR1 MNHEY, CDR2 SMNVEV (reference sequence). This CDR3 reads CASTTRTGEETQYF. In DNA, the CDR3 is TGTGCCAGCACAACCAGGACAGGGGAAGAGACCCAGTACTTC.